The entry below describes one TCR beta chain. What it binds is not known. The CDR3 covers 14 residues. V was shortened by 2 bases and J by 1 base, with 11 bases between the two germline ends. Germline values: CDR1 GTSNPN, CDR2 SVGIG (reference sequence). Each of the CD4+ naive, central memory, regulatory and stem cell-like memory populations was sorted via CD45RO/CCR7/CD25/CD127/CD95/CD27. This sample is part of a study of beta chain features in type 1 diabetes. The study's findings and limits: In cDNA sequencing, cells with high TCR expression could be over-represented. Across all four CD4+ subsets, people with type 1 diabetes showed modestly shorter TCRB CDR3s. In these data, an HLA type influence on TCRB rearrangement remained unresolved.

Reverse transcribing all isolated RNA meant expressed TCRB transcripts were sequenced. Here immunoSEQ multiplex PCR was the method, and the copy in TCRdb shows in-frame clones only, minus some. Of about 240,000 clones listed, approximately 13% were seen once; the top ten hold approximately 0.02%. Material: naive CD4+ T cells from blood. The receptor was derived from a man aged 30 to 45 with type 1 diabetes. The V and J genes are TRBV30 and TRBJ1-1; D unresolved. CDR3: CAWSSGIWNTEAFF. The CDR3 DNA reads TGTGCCTGGAGTTCGGGGATTTGGAACACTGAAGCTTTCTTT.